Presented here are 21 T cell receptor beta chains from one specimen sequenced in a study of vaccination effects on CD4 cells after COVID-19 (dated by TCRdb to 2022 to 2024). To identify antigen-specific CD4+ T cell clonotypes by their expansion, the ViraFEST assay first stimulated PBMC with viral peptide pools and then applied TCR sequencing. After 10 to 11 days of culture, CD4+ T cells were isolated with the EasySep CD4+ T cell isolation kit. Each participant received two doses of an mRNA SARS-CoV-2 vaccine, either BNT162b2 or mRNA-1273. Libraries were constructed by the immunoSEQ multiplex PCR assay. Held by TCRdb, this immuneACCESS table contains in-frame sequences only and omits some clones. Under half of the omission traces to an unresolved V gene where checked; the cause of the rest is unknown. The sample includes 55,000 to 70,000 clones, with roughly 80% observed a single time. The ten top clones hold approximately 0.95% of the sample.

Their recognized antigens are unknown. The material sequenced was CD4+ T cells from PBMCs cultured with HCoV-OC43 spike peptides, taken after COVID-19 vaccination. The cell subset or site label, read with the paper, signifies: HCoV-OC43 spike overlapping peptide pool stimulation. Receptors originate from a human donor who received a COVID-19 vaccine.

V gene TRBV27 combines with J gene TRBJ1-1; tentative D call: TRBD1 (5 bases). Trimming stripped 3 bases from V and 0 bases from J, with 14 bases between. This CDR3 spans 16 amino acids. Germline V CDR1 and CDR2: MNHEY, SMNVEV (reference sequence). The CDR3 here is CASSFSLEDMNTEAFF. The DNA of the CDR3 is TGTGCCAGCAGTTTCTCCCTCGAGGACATGAACACTGAAGCTTTCTTT.

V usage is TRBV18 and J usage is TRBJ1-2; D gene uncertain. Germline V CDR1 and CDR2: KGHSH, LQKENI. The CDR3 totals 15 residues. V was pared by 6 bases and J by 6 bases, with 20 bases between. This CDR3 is CASSPFRGVSDGYTF. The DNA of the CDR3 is TGTGCCAGCTCGCCCTTCCGGGGAGTCAGTGATGGCTACACCTTC.

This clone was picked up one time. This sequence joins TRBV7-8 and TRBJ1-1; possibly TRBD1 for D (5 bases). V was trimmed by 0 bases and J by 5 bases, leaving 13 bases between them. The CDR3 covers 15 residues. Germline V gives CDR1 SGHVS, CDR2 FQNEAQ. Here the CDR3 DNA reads TGTGCCAGCAGCTTAGCGCGGGGCCGGGGGACTGAAGCTTTCTTT. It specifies CASSLARGRGTEAFF.

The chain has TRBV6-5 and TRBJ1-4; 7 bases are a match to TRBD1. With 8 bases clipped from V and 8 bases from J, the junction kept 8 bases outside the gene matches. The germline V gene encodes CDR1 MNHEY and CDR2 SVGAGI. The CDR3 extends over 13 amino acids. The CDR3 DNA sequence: TGTGCCAGCCTCCGGGACAGACGCGAAAAACTGTTTTTT. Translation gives CASLRDRREKLFF.

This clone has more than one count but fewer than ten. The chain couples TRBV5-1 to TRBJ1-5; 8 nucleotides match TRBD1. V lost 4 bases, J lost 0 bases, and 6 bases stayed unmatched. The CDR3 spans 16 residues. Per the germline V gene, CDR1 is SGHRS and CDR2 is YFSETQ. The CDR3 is CASSETGDYSNQPQHF. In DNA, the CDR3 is TGCGCCAGCAGCGAGACAGGGGATTATAGCAATCAGCCCCAGCATTTT.

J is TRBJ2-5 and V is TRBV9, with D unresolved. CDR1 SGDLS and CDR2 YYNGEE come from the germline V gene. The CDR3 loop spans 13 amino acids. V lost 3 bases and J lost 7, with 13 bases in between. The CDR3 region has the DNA TGTGCCAGCAGCGCCGACTTGCGCGGGACCCAGTACTTC. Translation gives CASSADLRGTQYF.

CDR3 loop: CASSLASGELFF. The CDR3 DNA sequence: TGCGCCAGCAGCTTAGCGAGCGGGGAGCTGTTTTTT. V is TRBV5-1 and J is TRBJ2-2; D uncertain. Germline V lookup: CDR1 SGHRS, CDR2 YFSETQ. This CDR3 region has 12 residues. V lost 2 bases to trimming and J lost 7 bases, with 6 bases between them.

In DNA form, the CDR3 reads TGCGCCAGCAGCCCGCTGGCCGGGACTAGCGCACAAGAGACCCAGTACTTC. Translation gives CASSPLAGTSAQETQYF. V and J are TRBV5-1 and TRBJ2-5, with 10 bases identical to TRBD2. The CDR3 contains 17 residues. Germline CDR1 and CDR2: SGHRS and YFSETQ. With 4 bases clipped from V and 2 bases from J, the junction kept 11 bases outside the gene matches. The variable domain in full, completed from reference TRBV5-1 and TRBJ2-5, reads KAGVTQTPRYLIKTRGQQVTLSCSPISGHRSVSWYQQTPGQGLQFLFEYFSETQRNKGNFPGRFSGRQFSNSRSEMNVSTLELGDSALYLCASSPLAGTSAQETQYFGPGTRLLVL.

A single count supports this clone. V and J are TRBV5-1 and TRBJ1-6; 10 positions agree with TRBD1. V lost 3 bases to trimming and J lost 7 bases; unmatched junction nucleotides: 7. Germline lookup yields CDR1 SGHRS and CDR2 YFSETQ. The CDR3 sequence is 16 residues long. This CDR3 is CASSYSRDRGNSPLHF. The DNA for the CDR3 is TGCGCCAGCAGCTACTCCCGGGACAGGGGAAATTCACCCCTCCACTTT.

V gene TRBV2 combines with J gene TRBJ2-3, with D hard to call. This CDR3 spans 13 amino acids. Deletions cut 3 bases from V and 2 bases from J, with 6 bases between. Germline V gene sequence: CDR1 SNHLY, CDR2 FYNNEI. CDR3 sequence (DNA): TGTGCCAGCAGTGAGAGCCACACAGATACGCAGTATTTT. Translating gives CASSESHTDTQYF.

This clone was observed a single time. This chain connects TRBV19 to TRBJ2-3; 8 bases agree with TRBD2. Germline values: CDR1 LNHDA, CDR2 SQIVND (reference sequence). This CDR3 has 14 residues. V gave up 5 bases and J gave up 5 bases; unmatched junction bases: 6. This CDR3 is CASSRSGGQDTQYF. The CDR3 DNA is TGTGCCAGTAGTCGATCGGGGGGGCAAGATACGCAGTATTTT.

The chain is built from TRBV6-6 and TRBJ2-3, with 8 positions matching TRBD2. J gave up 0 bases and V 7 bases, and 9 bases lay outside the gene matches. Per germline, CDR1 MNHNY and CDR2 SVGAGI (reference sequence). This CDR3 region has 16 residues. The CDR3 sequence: CASTPRGGRSTDTQYF. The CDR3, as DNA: TGTGCCAGCACCCCACGGGGGGGGCGAAGCACAGATACGCAGTATTTT.

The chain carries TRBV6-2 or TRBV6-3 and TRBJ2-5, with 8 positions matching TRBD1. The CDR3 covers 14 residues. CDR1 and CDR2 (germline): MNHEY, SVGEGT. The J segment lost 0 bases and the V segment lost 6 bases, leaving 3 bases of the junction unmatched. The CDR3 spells CASSTDRDQETQYF. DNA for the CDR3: TGTGCCAGCAGCACGGACAGGGACCAAGAGACCCAGTACTTC.

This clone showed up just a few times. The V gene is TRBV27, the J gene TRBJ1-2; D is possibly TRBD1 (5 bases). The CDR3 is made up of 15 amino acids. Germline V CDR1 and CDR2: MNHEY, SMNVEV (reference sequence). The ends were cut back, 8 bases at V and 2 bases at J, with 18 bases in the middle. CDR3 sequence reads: CASATPGRVNYGYTF. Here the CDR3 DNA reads TGTGCCAGCGCCACCCCAGGGCGGGTAAACTATGGCTACACCTTC.

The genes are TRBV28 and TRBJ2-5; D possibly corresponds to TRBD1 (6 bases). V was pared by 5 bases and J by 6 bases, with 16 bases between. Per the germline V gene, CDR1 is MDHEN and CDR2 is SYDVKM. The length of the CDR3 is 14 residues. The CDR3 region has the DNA TGTGCCAGCAGTAGACAGGTTATTGGACAGACCCAGTACTTC. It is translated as CASSRQVIGQTQYF.

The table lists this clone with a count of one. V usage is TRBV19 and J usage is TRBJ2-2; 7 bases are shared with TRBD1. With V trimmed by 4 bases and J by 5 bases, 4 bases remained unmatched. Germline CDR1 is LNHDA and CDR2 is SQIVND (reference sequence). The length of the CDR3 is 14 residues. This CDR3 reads CASSKDRETGELFF. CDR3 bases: TGTGCCAGTAGTAAAGACAGGGAAACCGGGGAGCTGTTTTTT.

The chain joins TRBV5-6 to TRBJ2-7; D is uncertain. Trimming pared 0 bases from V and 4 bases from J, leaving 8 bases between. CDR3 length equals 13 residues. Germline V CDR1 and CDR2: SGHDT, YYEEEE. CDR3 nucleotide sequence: TGTGCCAGCAGCTTGGGGCCTTTATACGAGCAGTACGTC. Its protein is CASSLGPLYEQYV.

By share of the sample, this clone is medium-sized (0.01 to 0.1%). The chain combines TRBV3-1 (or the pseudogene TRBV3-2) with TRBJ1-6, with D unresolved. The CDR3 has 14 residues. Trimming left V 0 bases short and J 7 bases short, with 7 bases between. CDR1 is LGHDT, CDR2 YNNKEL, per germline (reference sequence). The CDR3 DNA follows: TGTGCCAGCAGCCAAGATAGGCGGAATTCACCCCTCCACTTT. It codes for CASSQDRRNSPLHF.

The CDR3 sequence: CASSHHNRGGSYGYTF. The DNA for the CDR3 is TGTGCCAGCAGCCACCACAACAGGGGCGGGAGCTATGGCTACACCTTC. This chain uses TRBV3-1 (or the pseudogene TRBV3-2) with TRBJ1-2; the match to TRBD1 covers 7 bases. The CDR3 consists of 16 residues. The germline gives CDR1 LGHDT, CDR2 YNNKEL (reference sequence). Trimming removed 3 bases from V and 4 bases from J; junction bases left unmatched: 11.

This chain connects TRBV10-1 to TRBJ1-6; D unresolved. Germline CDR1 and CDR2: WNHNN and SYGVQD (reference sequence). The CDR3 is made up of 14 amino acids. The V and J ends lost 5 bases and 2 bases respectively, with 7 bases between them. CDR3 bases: TGCGCCAGCAGTAGTGGACCCTATAATTCACCCCTCCACTTT. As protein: CASSSGPYNSPLHF.

The CDR3 DNA is TGTGCCAGCAGTTCCCCCTTGCAGCGGTTGAACACTGAAGCTTTCTTT. This gives the protein CASSSPLQRLNTEAFF. The chain carries TRBV6-5 and TRBJ1-1, with unresolved D. The germline V gene encodes CDR1 MNHEY and CDR2 SVGAGI. Trimming left V 4 bases short and J 0 bases short, with 15 bases between. The CDR3 is 16 residues long.